This TCR beta chain was observed in a study of T cells in Graves' hyperthyroidism and ophthalmopathy. Germline-derived CDR1 and CDR2 are SNHLY and FYNNEI. This CDR3 is 14 amino acids long. V shed 7 bases, J shed 2 bases, and the junction held 6 bases outside the gene matches. This clonotype appeared many times. Template material for amplifying TCR beta CDR3 regions consisted of RNA transcripts. The study used the HTBI primer set for a first-round RT-PCR of the TCR CDR3. TCRdb reprocessed the multiplex PCR reads via MiXCR and lists one record per CDR3 protein. The sample contains around 300,000 distinct CDR3 sequences, roughly 15% of which appear only once.

The receptor comes from a woman between 35 and 50 years old with Graves' hyperthyroidism. The chain employs TRBV2 and TRBJ1-2; 8 bases are shared with TRBD1. The specimen was blood. CDR3 nucleotides: TGTGCCAGCAAGGACAGGGTCCCCAACTATGGCTACACCTTC. This encodes CASKDRVPNYGYTF.